This T cell receptor gamma chain was identified during a study of gamma-delta chains in newborns, infants, children. Looking at the study overall: Microbial exposure reportedly drives polyclonal innate γδ T cell expansion after birth.

CDR3 length: 15 residues. The germline V gene has CDR1 EGSTGY and CDR2 YDSYTSSV. Losses at the gene ends were 0 bases for V and 3 bases for J; bases not matched to a gene: 8. By frequency in the sample, this clone is large. Other DNA sequences in the same sample also yield this CDR3. TCRdb reanalysed the reads via CATT. The sample shows 850 to 1,000 gamma-chain clones, 44% of them seen only once. The chain combines TRGV4 with TRGJ1 or TRGJ2. Assignment of the J gene here rests on matching the DNA to germline, because TCRdb gives none. The sample taken for sequencing was blood. The origin of this receptor is a child who was a newborn, infant or young child, either healthy, febrile or measles-vaccinated (not recorded which). The CDR3 DNA follows: TGTGCCACCTGGGATGGGCCCGCGGGTTATTATAAGAAACTCTTT. It specifies CATWDGPAGYYKKLF.